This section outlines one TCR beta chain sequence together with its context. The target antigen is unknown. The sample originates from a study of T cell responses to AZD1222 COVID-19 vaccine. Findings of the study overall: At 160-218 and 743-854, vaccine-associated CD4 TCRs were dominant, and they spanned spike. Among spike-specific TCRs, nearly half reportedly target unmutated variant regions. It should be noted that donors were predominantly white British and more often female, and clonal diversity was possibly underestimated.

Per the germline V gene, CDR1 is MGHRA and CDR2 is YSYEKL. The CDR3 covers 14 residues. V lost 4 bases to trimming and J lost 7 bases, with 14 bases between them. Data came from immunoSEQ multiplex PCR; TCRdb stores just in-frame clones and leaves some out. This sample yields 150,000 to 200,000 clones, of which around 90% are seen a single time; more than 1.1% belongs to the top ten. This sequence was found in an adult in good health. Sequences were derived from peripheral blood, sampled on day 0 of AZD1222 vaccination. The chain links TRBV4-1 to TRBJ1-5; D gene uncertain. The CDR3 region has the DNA TGCGCCAGCAGCCCCCAGCACCCCGGGCAGCCCCAGCATTTT. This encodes CASSPQHPGQPQHF.